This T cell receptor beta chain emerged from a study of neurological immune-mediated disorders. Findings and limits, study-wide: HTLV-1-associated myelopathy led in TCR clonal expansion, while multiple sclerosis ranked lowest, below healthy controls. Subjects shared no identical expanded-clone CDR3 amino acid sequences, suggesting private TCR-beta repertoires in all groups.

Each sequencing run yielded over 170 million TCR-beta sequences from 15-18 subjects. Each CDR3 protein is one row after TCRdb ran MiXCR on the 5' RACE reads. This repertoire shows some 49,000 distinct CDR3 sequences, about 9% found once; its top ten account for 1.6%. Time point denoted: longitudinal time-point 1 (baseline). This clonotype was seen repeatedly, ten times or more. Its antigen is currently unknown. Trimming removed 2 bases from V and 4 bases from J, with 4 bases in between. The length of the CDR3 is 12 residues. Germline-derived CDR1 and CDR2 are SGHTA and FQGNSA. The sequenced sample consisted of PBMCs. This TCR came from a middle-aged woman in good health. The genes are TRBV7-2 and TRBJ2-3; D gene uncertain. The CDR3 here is CASSLSPDTQYF. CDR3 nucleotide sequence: TGTGCCAGCAGCTTATCACCAGATACGCAGTATTTT.